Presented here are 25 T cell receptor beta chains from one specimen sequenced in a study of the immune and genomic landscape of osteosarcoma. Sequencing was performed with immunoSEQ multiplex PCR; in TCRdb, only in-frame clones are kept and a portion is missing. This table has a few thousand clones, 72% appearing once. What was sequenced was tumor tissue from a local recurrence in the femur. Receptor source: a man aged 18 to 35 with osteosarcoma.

In nucleotides, the CDR3 is TGTGCCAGCAGCTTAGAAGGAAACACCATATATTTT. Translating gives CASSLEGNTIYF. This chain uses TRBV7-8 with TRBJ1-3; D call uncertain. Germline V gene lookup returns CDR1 SGHVS and CDR2 FQNEAQ. Trimming left V 1 base short and J 4 bases short, with 2 bases between. The CDR3 is 12 amino acids.

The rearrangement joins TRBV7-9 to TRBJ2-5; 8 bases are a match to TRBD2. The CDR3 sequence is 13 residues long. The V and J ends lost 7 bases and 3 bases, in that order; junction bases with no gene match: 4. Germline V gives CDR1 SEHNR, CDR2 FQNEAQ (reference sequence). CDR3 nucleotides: TGTGCCAGCACCCTTAGCGGGGAAGAGACCCAGTACTTC. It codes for CASTLSGEETQYF.

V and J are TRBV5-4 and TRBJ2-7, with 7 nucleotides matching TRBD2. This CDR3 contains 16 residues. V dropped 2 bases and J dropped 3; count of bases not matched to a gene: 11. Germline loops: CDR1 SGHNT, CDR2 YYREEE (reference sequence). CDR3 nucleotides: TGTGCCAGCAGCTTCTTCGCGGGGGTAAGGCGCTACGAGCAGTACTTC. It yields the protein CASSFFAGVRRYEQYF. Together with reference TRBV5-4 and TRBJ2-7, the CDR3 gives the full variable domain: ETGVTQSPTHLIKTRGQQVTLRCSSQSGHNTVSWYQQALGQGPQFIFQYYREEENGRGNFPPRFSGLQFPNYSSELNVNALELDDSALYLCASSFFAGVRRYEQYFGPGTRLTVT.

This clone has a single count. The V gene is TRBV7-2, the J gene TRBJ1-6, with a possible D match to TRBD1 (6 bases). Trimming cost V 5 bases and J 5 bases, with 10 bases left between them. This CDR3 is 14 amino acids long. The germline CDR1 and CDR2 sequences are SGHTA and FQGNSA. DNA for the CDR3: TGTGCCAGCAGCCGGACAGTGGATAATTCACCCCTCCACTTT. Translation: CASSRTVDNSPLHF.

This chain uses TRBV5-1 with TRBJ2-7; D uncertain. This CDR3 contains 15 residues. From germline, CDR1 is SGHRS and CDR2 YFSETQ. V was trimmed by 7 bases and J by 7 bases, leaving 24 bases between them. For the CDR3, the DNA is TGCGCCAGCGGTCCTAGGACCCCATGGTCGGGTGAGCAGTACTTC. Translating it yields CASGPRTPWSGEQYF.

CDR3 amino acids: CASSLIDRRTLDEQYF. CDR3 DNA sequence: TGTGCCAGCTCACTCATAGACAGGAGGACGCTGGACGAGCAGTACTTC. V usage is TRBV18 and J usage is TRBJ2-7; weak D call: TRBD1 (6 bases). Trimming removed 4 bases from V and 5 bases from J, with 21 bases in between. Germline V gene sequence: CDR1 KGHSH, CDR2 LQKENI. The CDR3 extends over 16 amino acids.

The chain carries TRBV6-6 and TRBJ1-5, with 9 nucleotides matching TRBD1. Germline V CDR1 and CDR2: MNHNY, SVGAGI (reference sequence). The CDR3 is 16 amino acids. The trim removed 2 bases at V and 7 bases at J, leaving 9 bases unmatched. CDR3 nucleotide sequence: TGTGCCAGCAGTTACGATACGGGACAGGGAAGCCAGCCCCAGCATTTT. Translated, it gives CASSYDTGQGSQPQHF.

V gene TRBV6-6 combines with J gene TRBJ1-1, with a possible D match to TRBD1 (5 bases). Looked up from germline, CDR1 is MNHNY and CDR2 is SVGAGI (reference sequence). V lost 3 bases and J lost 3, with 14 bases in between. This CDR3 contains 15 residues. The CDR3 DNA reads TGTGCCAGCAGTTATGACGTCAGGGCGGACACTGAAGCTTTCTTT. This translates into CASSYDVRADTEAFF.

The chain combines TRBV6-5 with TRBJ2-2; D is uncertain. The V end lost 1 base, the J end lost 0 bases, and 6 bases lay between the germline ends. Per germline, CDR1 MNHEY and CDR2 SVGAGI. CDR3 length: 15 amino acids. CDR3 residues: CASSYWNSNTGELFF. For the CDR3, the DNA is TGTGCCAGCAGTTACTGGAATTCGAACACCGGGGAGCTGTTTTTT.

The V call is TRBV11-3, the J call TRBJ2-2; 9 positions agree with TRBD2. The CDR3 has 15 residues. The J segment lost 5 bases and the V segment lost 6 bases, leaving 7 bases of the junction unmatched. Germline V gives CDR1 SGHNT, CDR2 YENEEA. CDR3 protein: CASSLSGSQTGELFF. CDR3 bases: TGTGCCAGCAGTCTTAGCGGGAGTCAAACCGGGGAGCTGTTTTTT. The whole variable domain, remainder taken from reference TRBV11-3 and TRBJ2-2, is EAGVVQSPRYKIIEKKQPVAFWCNPISGHNTLYWYLQNLGQGPELLIRYENEEAVDDSQLPKDRFSAERLKGVDSTLKIQPAELGDSAVYLCASSLSGSQTGELFFGEGSRLTVL.

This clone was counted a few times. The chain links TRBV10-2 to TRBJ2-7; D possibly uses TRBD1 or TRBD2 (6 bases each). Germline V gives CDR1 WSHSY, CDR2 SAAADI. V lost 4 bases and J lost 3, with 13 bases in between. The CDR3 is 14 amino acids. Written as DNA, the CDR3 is TGCGCCAGCAGTGGGGCGGGACAACTCTACGAGCAGTACTTC. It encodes CASSGAGQLYEQYF.

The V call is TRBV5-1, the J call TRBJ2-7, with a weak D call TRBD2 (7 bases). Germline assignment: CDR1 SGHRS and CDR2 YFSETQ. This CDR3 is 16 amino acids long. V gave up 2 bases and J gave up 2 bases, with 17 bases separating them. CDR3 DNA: TGCGCCAGCAGCTTCGTGGGGGGGGCGGCCCCCTACGAGCAGTACTTC. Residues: CASSFVGGAAPYEQYF.

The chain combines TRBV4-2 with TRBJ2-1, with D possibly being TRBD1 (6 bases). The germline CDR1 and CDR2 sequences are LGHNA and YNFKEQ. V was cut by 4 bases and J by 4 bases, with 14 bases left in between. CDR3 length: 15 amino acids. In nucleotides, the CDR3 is TGTGCCAGCAGCCGAACCGGGACAAAATACAATGAGCAGTTCTTC. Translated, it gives CASSRTGTKYNEQFF.

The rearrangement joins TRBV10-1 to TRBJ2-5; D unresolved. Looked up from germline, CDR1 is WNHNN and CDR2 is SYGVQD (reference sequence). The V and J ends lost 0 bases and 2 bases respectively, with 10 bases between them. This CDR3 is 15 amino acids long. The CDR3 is CASSESISGQETQYF. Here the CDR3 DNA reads TGCGCCAGCAGTGAGTCGATCTCCGGTCAAGAGACCCAGTACTTC.

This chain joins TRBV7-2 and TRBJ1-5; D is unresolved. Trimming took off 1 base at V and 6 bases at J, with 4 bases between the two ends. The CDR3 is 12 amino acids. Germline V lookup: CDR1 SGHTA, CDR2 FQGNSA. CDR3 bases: TGTGCCAGCAGCTTAGTTGGTCAGCCCCAGCATTTT. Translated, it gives CASSLVGQPQHF. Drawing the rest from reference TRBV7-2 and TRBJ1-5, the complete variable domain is GAGVSQSPSNKVTEKGKDVELRCDPISGHTALYWYRQSLGQGLEFLIYFQGNSAPDKSGLPSDRFSAERTGGSVSTLTIQRTQQEDSAVYLCASSLVGQPQHFGDGTRLSIL.

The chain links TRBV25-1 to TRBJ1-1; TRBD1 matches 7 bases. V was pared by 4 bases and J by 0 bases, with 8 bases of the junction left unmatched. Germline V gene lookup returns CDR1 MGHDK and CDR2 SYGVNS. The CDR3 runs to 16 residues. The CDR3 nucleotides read TGTGCCAGCAGTGGGGGACAGACAGGACTGAACACTGAAGCTTTCTTT. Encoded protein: CASSGGQTGLNTEAFF.

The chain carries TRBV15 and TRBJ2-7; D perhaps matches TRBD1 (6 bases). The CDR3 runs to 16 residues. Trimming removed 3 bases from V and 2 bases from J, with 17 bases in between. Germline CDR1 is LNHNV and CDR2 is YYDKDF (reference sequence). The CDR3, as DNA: TGTGCCACCAGCAGCTGGCAGACAGGACTTACCTACGAGCAGTACTTC. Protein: CATSSWQTGLTYEQYF.

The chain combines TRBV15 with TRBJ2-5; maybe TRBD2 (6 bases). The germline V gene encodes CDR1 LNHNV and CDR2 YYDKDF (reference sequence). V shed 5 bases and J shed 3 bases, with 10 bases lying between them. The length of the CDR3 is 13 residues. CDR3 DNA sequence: TGTGCCACCAGCCGACGACTAGAAGAGACCCAGTACTTC. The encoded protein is CATSRRLEETQYF.

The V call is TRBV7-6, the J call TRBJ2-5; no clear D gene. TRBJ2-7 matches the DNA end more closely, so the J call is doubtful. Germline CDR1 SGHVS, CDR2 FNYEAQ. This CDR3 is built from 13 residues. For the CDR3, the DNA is TGTGCCAGCAGCTCCTACAAGACCTACGAGCAGTACTTC. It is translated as CASSSYKTYEQYF.

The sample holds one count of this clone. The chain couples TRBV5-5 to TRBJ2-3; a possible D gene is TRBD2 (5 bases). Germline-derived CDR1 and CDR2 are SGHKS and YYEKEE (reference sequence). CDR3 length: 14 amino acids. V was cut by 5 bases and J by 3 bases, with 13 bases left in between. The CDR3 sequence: CASRGLALTDTQYF. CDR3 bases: TGTGCCAGCAGGGGGTTAGCGTTGACAGATACGCAGTATTTT.

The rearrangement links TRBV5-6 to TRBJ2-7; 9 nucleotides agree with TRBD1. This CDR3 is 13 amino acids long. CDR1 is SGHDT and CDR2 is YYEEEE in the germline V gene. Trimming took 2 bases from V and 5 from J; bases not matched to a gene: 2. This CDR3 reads CASSFTGGHEQYF. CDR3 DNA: TGTGCCAGCAGCTTCACAGGGGGCCACGAGCAGTACTTC.

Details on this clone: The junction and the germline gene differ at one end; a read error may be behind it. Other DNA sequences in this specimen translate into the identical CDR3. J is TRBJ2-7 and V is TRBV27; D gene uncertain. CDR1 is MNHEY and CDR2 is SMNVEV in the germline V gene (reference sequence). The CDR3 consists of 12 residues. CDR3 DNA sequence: TGCGCCAGCAGACTTAGCAGCGACGAGCAGTACTTC. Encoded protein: CASRLSSDEQYF.

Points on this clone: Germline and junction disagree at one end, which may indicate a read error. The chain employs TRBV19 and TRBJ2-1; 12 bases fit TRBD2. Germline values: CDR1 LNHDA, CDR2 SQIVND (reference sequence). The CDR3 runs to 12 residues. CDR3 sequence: CASSFGLAGKVF. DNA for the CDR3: TGTGCCAGTAGTTTCGGACTAGCGGGGAAGGTCTTC. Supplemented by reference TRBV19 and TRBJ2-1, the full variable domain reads DGGITQSPKYLFRKEGQNVTLSCEQNLNHDAMYWYRQDPGQGLRLIYYSQIVNDFQKGDIAEGYSVSREKKESFPLTVTSAQKNPTAFYLCASSFGLAGKVFGPGTRLTVL.

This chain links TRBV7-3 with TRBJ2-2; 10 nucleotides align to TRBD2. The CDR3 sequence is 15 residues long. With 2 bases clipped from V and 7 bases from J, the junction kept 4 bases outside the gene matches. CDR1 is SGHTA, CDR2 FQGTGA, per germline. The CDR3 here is CASSLQGLAVGELFF. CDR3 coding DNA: TGTGCCAGCAGCTTACAAGGACTAGCGGTCGGGGAGCTGTTTTTT.

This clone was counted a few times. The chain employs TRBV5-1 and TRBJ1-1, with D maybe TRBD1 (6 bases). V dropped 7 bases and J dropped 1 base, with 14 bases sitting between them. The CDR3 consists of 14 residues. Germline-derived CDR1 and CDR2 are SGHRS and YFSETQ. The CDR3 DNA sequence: TGCGCCAGCCAGAATGGACAGCCGAACACTGAAGCTTTCTTT. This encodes CASQNGQPNTEAFF.